This T cell receptor beta chain comes out of a study of blood T cell repertoires in COVID-19. Study at large: Spain, Italy and the United States supplied samples that represented acute and convalescent COVID-19. The cDNA or gDNA used as material had been derived from T cells, B-cell-depleted T cells, or PBMCs.

Per the authors' pipeline: Reference gene primer amplification yielded estimated nucleated cell counts. TCRdb's copy holds only in-frame clones and misses some; the assay was immunoSEQ multiplex PCR. V and J calls and clone size are given by that table; D and trimming were obtained from the DNA. This table holds some 57,000 clones, more than 70% found once. Trimming removed 4 bases at V and 5 bases at J, with 9 bases between. Looked up from germline, CDR1 is LGHDT and CDR2 is YNNKEL (reference sequence). The CDR3 consists of 13 residues. Sequencing was carried out using peripheral blood. The sequence was collected from a woman aged 80 or over with acute or convalescent COVID-19. The V gene is TRBV3-1 (or the pseudogene TRBV3-2), the J gene TRBJ1-5; D gene ambiguous. The CDR3 sequence is CASSRNGDQPQHF. The CDR3 nucleotides read TGTGCCAGCAGCCGAAACGGAGATCAGCCCCAGCATTTT.